These T cell receptor beta chains were read from a single sample in a study of T cell changes during pregnancy in multiple sclerosis. Measured with immunoSEQ multiplex PCR; TCRdb has only the in-frame clones, and not every one. The repertoire holds under 80,000 clones, with 75% to 95% as singletons. The specimen was CD4+ T cells from peripheral blood mononuclear cells, collected in the second trimester of pregnancy. The receptor set was obtained from a female donor with multiple sclerosis, enrolled in a pregnancy study. The CDR3 runs from the conserved cysteine through the conserved F or W. The order of the fields is clone size, V gene, D gene, J gene, CDR3 DNA, CDR3 protein. The D gene is left open where the match is weak. The listing skips clone size in some rows; elsewhere it reads once, few, many or a size class.

abundance: .; v_gene: TRBV28; d_gene: .; j_gene: TRBJ2-5; CDR3nt: TGTGCCAGCCGACCGGGTTCGCAAGAGACCCAGTACTTC; CDR3aa: CASRPGSQETQYF
abundance: .; v_gene: TRBV15; d_gene: .; j_gene: TRBJ2-7; CDR3nt: TGTGCCACCAGCAGAGAGGGGGCCCAACGCTACGAGCAGTACTTC; CDR3aa: CATSREGAQRYEQYF
abundance: .; v_gene: TRBV30; d_gene: TRBD1; j_gene: TRBJ1-6; CDR3nt: TGTGCCGGGACAGGGCACAAGCTAAGCTCCTATAATTCACCCCTCCACTTT; CDR3aa: CAGTGHKLSSYNSPLHF
abundance: .; v_gene: TRBV4-1; d_gene: TRBD2; j_gene: TRBJ2-3; CDR3nt: TGCGCCAGCAGCTTTGGACTAGCGGGGGGGTCCACAGATACGCAGTATTTT; CDR3aa: CASSFGLAGGSTDTQYF
abundance: .; v_gene: TRBV29-1; d_gene: .; j_gene: TRBJ2-1; CDR3nt: TGCTCCGGGACACAGGAGGTAAATGAGCAGTTCTTC; CDR3aa: CSGTQEVNEQFF
abundance: once; v_gene: TRBV19; d_gene: .; j_gene: TRBJ1-4; CDR3nt: TGTGCCAGTAGTATTTTCGCAACTAATGAAAAACTGTTTTTT; CDR3aa: CASSIFATNEKLFF
abundance: once; v_gene: TRBV5-8; d_gene: TRBD1; j_gene: TRBJ2-7; CDR3nt: TGTGCCAGCAGCTTAGGGCTCCGCGGACAGGGATCCGAGCAGTACTTC; CDR3aa: CASSLGLRGQGSEQYF
abundance: .; v_gene: TRBV18; d_gene: .; j_gene: TRBJ2-2; CDR3nt: TGTGCCAGCTCACCAGATCAAGTGAGGAACACCGGGGAGCTGTTTTTT; CDR3aa: CASSPDQVRNTGELFF
abundance: once; v_gene: TRBV9; d_gene: TRBD2; j_gene: TRBJ2-3; CDR3nt: TGTGCCAGCAGCTCCGCCCTAGCGGGGGACGGGAAAGATACGCAGTATTTT; CDR3aa: CASSSALAGDGKDTQYF
abundance: .; v_gene: TRBV27; d_gene: .; j_gene: TRBJ2-7; CDR3nt: TGTGCCAGCAGTATAACAGGGACCCCCTCCTACGAGCAGTACTTC; CDR3aa: CASSITGTPSYEQYF
abundance: .; v_gene: TRBV14; d_gene: TRBD2; j_gene: TRBJ2-5; CDR3nt: TGTGCCAGCAGCCAAGAGCGGGGGGACACCCAGTACTTC; CDR3aa: CASSQERGDTQYF
abundance: .; v_gene: TRBV6-6; d_gene: TRBD1; j_gene: TRBJ1-1; CDR3nt: TGTGCCAGCAGCCAAACAGGGGGGACCACTGAAGCTTTCTTT; CDR3aa: CASSQTGGTTEAFF
abundance: .; v_gene: TRBV18; d_gene: .; j_gene: TRBJ2-7; CDR3nt: TGTGCCAGCTCAGTTGACAGAACGACCTACGAGCAGTACTTC; CDR3aa: CASSVDRTTYEQYF
abundance: .; v_gene: TRBV13; d_gene: .; j_gene: TRBJ2-7; CDR3nt: TGTGCCAGCAGCTCGGCCGGGGTGTACGAGCAGTACTTC; CDR3aa: CASSSAGVYEQYF
abundance: once; v_gene: TRBV27; d_gene: .; j_gene: TRBJ1-2; CDR3nt: TGTGCCAGCAGTCCCGGGACAAAAGCTAACTATGGCTACACCTTC; CDR3aa: CASSPGTKANYGYTF
abundance: .; v_gene: TRBV9; d_gene: .; j_gene: TRBJ2-7; CDR3nt: TGTGCCAGCAGCGTAGGAACGTCGGGCTACGAGCAGTACTTC; CDR3aa: CASSVGTSGYEQYF
abundance: .; v_gene: TRBV6-1; d_gene: .; j_gene: TRBJ1-2; CDR3nt: TGTGCCAGCAGTGAACAGGGTAGAGGCTACACCTTC; CDR3aa: CASSEQGRGYTF
abundance: .; v_gene: TRBV5-1; d_gene: TRBD1; j_gene: TRBJ2-1; CDR3nt: TGCGCCAGCAGCTTGTTAGGACAGGGGGCAGGTGAGCAGTTCTTC; CDR3aa: CASSLLGQGAGEQFF
abundance: .; v_gene: TRBV6-6; d_gene: TRBD1; j_gene: TRBJ1-5; CDR3nt: TGTGCCAGCAGTCACATGGGACAGGGGTTCGATCAGCCCCAGCATTTT; CDR3aa: CASSHMGQGFDQPQHF
abundance: once; v_gene: TRBV9; d_gene: TRBD1; j_gene: TRBJ2-7; CDR3nt: TGTGCCAGCAGCGTCCACTCCATCCGACAGGGGCGAAAATACTCCTACGAGCAGTACTTC; CDR3aa: CASSVHSIRQGRKYSYEQYF
abundance: .; v_gene: TRBV5-1; d_gene: .; j_gene: TRBJ1-3; CDR3nt: TGCGCCAGCAGCTTGGGACAGGGAAACACCATATATTTT; CDR3aa: CASSLGQGNTIYF
abundance: .; v_gene: TRBV5-1; d_gene: TRBD1; j_gene: TRBJ1-5; CDR3nt: TGCGCCAGCAGCATACAGGGGGGCGATCAGCCCCAGCATTTT; CDR3aa: CASSIQGGDQPQHF
abundance: .; v_gene: TRBV11-1; d_gene: .; j_gene: TRBJ1-2; CDR3nt: TGTGCCAGCAGCTTAGGACCAGGGAAGGCTAACTATGGCTACACCTTC; CDR3aa: CASSLGPGKANYGYTF
abundance: .; v_gene: TRBV21-1; d_gene: .; j_gene: TRBJ2-2; CDR3nt: TGTGCCAGCAGCAAAGGGGTTGGAATCAGGCGGGGGGGCCGGAACACCGGGGAGCTGTTTTTT; CDR3aa: CASSKGVGIRRGGRNTGELFF
abundance: .; v_gene: TRBV25-1; d_gene: .; j_gene: TRBJ2-5; CDR3nt: TGTGCCAGCGGTTTCGGGGGGCCGGGGACCCAGTACTTC; CDR3aa: CASGFGGPGTQYF
abundance: .; v_gene: TRBV7-6; d_gene: .; j_gene: TRBJ2-2; CDR3nt: TGTGCCAGCACCCTGAGGGGGGGGAACACCGGGGAGCTGTTTTTT; CDR3aa: CASTLRGGNTGELFF
abundance: .; v_gene: TRBV29-1; d_gene: .; j_gene: TRBJ1-4; CDR3nt: TGCAGCGTTGCAGGGGACCCGAATGAAAAACTGTTTTTT; CDR3aa: CSVAGDPNEKLFF
abundance: .; v_gene: TRBV5-1; d_gene: TRBD2; j_gene: TRBJ2-2; CDR3nt: TGCGCCAGCAGCAGAAGCGGGAGGCCGGACACCGGGGAGCTGTTTTTT; CDR3aa: CASSRSGRPDTGELFF
abundance: .; v_gene: TRBV30; d_gene: .; j_gene: TRBJ2-5; CDR3nt: TGTGCCTGTGAGAGGCTAAGGGAGACCCAGTACTTC; CDR3aa: CACERLRETQYF
abundance: .; v_gene: TRBV10-3; d_gene: TRBD2; j_gene: TRBJ2-7; CDR3nt: TGTGCCATCAGCCCCTCCTCGGGAGGGAGCTCCTACGAGCAGTACTTC; CDR3aa: CAISPSSGGSSYEQYF
abundance: .; v_gene: TRBV7-8; d_gene: TRBD1; j_gene: TRBJ2-2; CDR3nt: TGTGCCAGCAGCTTAGTTAGGACAGGGGGCACCGGGGAGCTGTTTTTT; CDR3aa: CASSLVRTGGTGELFF
abundance: .; v_gene: TRBV4-2; d_gene: TRBD2; j_gene: TRBJ2-2; CDR3nt: TGTGCCAGCACCGTAAGACGGGCTAGCGGGCTGAACACCGGGGAGCTGTTTTTT; CDR3aa: CASTVRRASGLNTGELFF
abundance: .; v_gene: TRBV7-6; d_gene: .; j_gene: TRBJ2-1; CDR3nt: TGTGCCAGCAGCTTAGGGGGGGGCCTCTACAATGAGCAGTTCTTC; CDR3aa: CASSLGGGLYNEQFF
abundance: .; v_gene: TRBV7-8; d_gene: .; j_gene: TRBJ1-1; CDR3nt: TGTGCCAGCAGCTTAGTAGCGGGGAACACTGAAGCTTTCTTT; CDR3aa: CASSLVAGNTEAFF
abundance: .; v_gene: TRBV29-1; d_gene: TRBD1; j_gene: TRBJ1-2; CDR3nt: TGCAGCGCTGGGGAATTGACAGGGGAATTTAGTGGCTACACCTTC; CDR3aa: CSAGELTGEFSGYTF
abundance: .; v_gene: TRBV9; d_gene: .; j_gene: TRBJ2-5; CDR3nt: TGTGCCAGCCCCTCGGCGGGACAAGAGACCCAGTACTTC; CDR3aa: CASPSAGQETQYF
abundance: .; v_gene: TRBV7-8; d_gene: TRBD1; j_gene: TRBJ1-5; CDR3nt: TGTGCCAGCAGCTCGCGACAGGGGGATCAGCCCCAGCATTTT; CDR3aa: CASSSRQGDQPQHF
abundance: .; v_gene: TRBV30; d_gene: .; j_gene: TRBJ2-5; CDR3nt: TGTGCCTGGAGTGAACTTCGAACGGAGGAGACCCAGTACTTC; CDR3aa: CAWSELRTEETQYF
abundance: .; v_gene: TRBV7-9; d_gene: .; j_gene: TRBJ1-2; CDR3nt: TGTGCCAGCAGCTTACTCACAGGGCGGAACTATGGCTACACCTTC; CDR3aa: CASSLLTGRNYGYTF
abundance: few; v_gene: TRBV9; d_gene: TRBD1; j_gene: TRBJ1-6; CDR3nt: TGTGCCAGCAGCGTAGCGGGACAGGGGTCACCCCTCCACTTT; CDR3aa: CASSVAGQGSPLHF
abundance: .; v_gene: TRBV6-5; d_gene: TRBD2; j_gene: TRBJ2-1; CDR3nt: TGTGCCAGCAGTTACTCATCGCTAGCGGGAGGCAAGTTCTTC; CDR3aa: CASSYSSLAGGKFF
abundance: .; v_gene: TRBV6-4; d_gene: TRBD1; j_gene: TRBJ1-2; CDR3nt: TGTGCCAGCAGTTTTTCAGGGGGCGCTGGCTATGGCTACACCTTC; CDR3aa: CASSFSGGAGYGYTF
abundance: .; v_gene: TRBV5-5; d_gene: .; j_gene: TRBJ2-5; CDR3nt: TGTGCCAGCAGCTTGCGAGGAGAGACCCAGTACTTC; CDR3aa: CASSLRGETQYF
abundance: .; v_gene: TRBV6-5; d_gene: .; j_gene: TRBJ1-1; CDR3nt: TGTGCCAGCAGTTCCAAGGCGGACAGTGAAGCTTTCTTT; CDR3aa: CASSSKADSEAFF
abundance: .; v_gene: TRBV29-1; d_gene: .; j_gene: TRBJ1-1; CDR3nt: TGCAGCGTTGCAGGACTCCTGAACACTGAAGCTTTCTTT; CDR3aa: CSVAGLLNTEAFF
abundance: once; v_gene: TRBV7-9; d_gene: .; j_gene: TRBJ2-4; CDR3nt: TGTGCCAGCAGCGAAGGCGGGGGCGGGAAAAACATTCAGTACTTC; CDR3aa: CASSEGGGGKNIQYF